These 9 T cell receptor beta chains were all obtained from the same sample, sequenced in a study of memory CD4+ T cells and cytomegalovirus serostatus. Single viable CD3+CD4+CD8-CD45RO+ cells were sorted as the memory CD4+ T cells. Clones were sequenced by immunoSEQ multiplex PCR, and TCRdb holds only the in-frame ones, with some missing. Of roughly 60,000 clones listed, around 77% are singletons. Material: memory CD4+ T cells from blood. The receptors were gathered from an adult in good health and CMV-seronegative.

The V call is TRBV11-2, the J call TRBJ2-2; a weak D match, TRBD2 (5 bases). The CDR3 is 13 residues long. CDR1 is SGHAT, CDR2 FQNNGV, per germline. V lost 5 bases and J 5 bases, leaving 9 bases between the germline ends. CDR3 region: CASSQGRTGELFF. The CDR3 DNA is TGTGCCAGCAGCCAAGGGAGAACCGGGGAGCTGTTTTTT. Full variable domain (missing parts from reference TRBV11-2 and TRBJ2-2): EAGVAQSPRYKIIEKRQSVAFWCNPISGHATLYWYQQILGQGPKLLIQFQNNGVVDDSQLPKDRFSAERLKGVDSTLKIQPAKLEDSAVYLCASSQGRTGELFFGEGSRLTVL.

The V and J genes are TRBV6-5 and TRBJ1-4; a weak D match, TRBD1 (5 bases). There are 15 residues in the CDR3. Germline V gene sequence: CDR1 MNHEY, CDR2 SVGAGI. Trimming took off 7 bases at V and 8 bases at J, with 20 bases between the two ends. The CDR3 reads CASKDGQGGREKLFF. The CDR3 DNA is TGTGCCAGCAAGGATGGCCAGGGCGGGAGGGAAAAACTGTTTTTT.

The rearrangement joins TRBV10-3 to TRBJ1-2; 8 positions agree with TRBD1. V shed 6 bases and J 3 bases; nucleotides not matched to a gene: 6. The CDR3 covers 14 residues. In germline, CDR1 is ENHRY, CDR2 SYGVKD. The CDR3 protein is CAIREGQGDYGYTF. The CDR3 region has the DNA TGTGCCATCAGGGAAGGACAGGGAGACTATGGCTACACCTTC.

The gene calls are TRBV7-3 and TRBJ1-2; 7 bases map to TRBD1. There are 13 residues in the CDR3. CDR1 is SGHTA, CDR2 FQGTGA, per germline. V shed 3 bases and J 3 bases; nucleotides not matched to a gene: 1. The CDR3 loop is CASSFTGDYGYTF. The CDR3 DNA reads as TGTGCCAGCAGCTTCACAGGGGACTATGGCTACACCTTC.

The CDR3, as DNA: TGTGCCAGCAGCTTGGCAGCCGAGCAGTACTTC. Its translation is CASSLAAEQYF. This sequence joins TRBV5-4 and TRBJ2-7; D unresolved. There are 11 residues in the CDR3. The germline CDR1 and CDR2 sequences are SGHNT and YYREEE (reference sequence). V was shortened by 0 bases and J by 6 bases, with 4 bases between the two germline ends.

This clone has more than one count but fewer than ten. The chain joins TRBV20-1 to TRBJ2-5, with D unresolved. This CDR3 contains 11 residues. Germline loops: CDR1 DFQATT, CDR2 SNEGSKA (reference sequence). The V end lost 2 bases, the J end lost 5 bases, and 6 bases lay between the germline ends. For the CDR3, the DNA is TGCAGTGCTAGATATGGCGAGACCCAGTACTTC. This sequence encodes CSARYGETQYF.

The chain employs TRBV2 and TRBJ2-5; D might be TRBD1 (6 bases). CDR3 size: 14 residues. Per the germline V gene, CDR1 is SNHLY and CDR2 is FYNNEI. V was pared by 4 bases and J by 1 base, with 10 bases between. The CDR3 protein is CASSADRFQETQYF. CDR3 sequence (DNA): TGTGCCAGCAGTGCCGACAGGTTCCAAGAGACCCAGTACTTC.

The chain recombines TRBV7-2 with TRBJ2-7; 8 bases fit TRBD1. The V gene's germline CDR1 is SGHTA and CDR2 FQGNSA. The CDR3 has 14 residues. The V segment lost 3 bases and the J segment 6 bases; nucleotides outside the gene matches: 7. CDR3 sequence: CASSLDREVGEQYF. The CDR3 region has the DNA TGTGCCAGCAGCTTGGACAGGGAAGTAGGCGAGCAGTACTTC. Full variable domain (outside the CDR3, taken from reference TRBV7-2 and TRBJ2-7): GAGVSQSPSNKVTEKGKDVELRCDPISGHTALYWYRQSLGQGLEFLIYFQGNSAPDKSGLPSDRFSAERTGGSVSTLTIQRTQQEDSAVYLCASSLDREVGEQYFGPGTRLTVT.

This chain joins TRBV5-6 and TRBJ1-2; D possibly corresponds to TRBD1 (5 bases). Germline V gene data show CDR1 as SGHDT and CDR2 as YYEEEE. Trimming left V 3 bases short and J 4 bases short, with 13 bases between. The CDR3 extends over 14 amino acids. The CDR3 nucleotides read TGTGCCAGCAGCTCCGGGACTACATTCTATGGCTACACCTTC. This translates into CASSSGTTFYGYTF.